Presented here are 21 T cell receptor beta chains from one specimen sequenced in a study of blood T cells in healthy people across ages. PCR was performed a second time for about 7 to 11 cycles using a sample-barcoded 5' primer and a J-beta primer mix. From the 5' RACE reads, TCRdb called clonotypes with MiXCR, one entry per CDR3 protein. The sample lists about 1.4 million distinct CDR3 sequences; approximately 59% were seen once. Material: blood. These TCRs come from a man between 18 and 35 years old in good health.

This clonotype was seen once. The chain is built from TRBV7-2 and TRBJ2-5; possibly TRBD2 for D (5 bases). Germline lookup yields CDR1 SGHTA and CDR2 FQGNSA. The CDR3 spans 16 residues. V was trimmed by 5 bases and J by 11 bases, leaving 27 bases between them. The CDR3 region is CASSVRTPREPKEQYF. The CDR3 DNA sequence: TGTGCCAGCAGCGTCCGGACTCCCCGGGAACCAAAAGAGCAGTACTTC.

V is TRBV9 and J is TRBJ2-1, with D possibly being TRBD1 or TRBD2 (6 bases each). Germline CDR1 reads SGDLS; CDR2 reads YYNGEE. The germline V and J ends were trimmed by 0 bases and 13 bases, with 14 bases remaining between them. This CDR3 is built from 13 residues. The CDR3 loop reads CASSVERGRGQFF. The DNA of the CDR3 is TGTGCCAGCAGCGTAGAACGGGGGCGGGGCCAGTTCTTC. The full variable domain, with the rest looked up from reference TRBV9 and TRBJ2-1, is DSGVTQTPKHLITATGQRVTLRCSPRSGDLSVYWYQQSLDQGLQFLIQYYNGEERAKGNILERFSAQQFPDLHSELNLSSLELGDSALYFCASSVERGRGQFFGPGTRLTVL.

This clonotype turned up a few times. This chain connects TRBV6-6 to TRBJ2-7; 7 bases are shared with TRBD1. CDR3 length: 15 residues. Germline trimming cut 7 bases from V and 3 bases from J; bases unmatched to any gene: 12. Germline V CDR1 and CDR2: MNHNY, SVGAGI (reference sequence). In nucleotides, the CDR3 is TGTGCCAGCACCCCGACAGGGATGAATATCTACGAGCAGTACTTC. Translation: CASTPTGMNIYEQYF.

This clonotype was detected only a few times. The chain uses TRBV4-2 and TRBJ1-4; D gene unclear. The CDR3 is made up of 16 amino acids. CDR1 is LGHNA and CDR2 is YNFKEQ in the germline V gene. V lost 2 bases, J lost 0 bases, and 10 bases lay in between. For the CDR3, the DNA is TGTGCCAGCAGCCAACGTGGACTGACAACTAATGAAAAACTGTTTTTT. Its translation is CASSQRGLTTNEKLFF.

This clonotype was counted between two and nine times. The V call is TRBV7-9, the J call TRBJ2-3; D call uncertain. V lost 1 base, J lost 2 bases, and 13 bases lay in between. CDR3 size: 16 residues. The germline V gene encodes CDR1 SEHNR and CDR2 FQNEAQ (reference sequence). The CDR3 DNA reads TGTGCCAGCAGCTTAGGGACGGCAAGACTCACAGATACGCAGTATTTT. Protein sequence: CASSLGTARLTDTQYF.

This clonotype was detected only a few times. The CDR3, as DNA: TGCGCCAGCAGCCTGGGACTAGCGGGAGTAAAGAGGACAGATACGCAGTATTTT. Translating it yields CASSLGLAGVKRTDTQYF. The V gene is TRBV5-1, the J gene TRBJ2-3, with TRBD2 matching over 14 bases. The CDR3 has 18 residues. The J segment lost 3 bases and the V segment lost 4 bases, leaving 10 bases of the junction unmatched. The germline gives CDR1 SGHRS, CDR2 YFSETQ.

The CDR3 is CASSLALRGNTEAFF. Here the CDR3 DNA reads TGTGCCAGCAGCTTAGCGTTACGGGGGAACACTGAAGCTTTCTTT. The V and J genes are TRBV7-9 and TRBJ1-1; D gene unclear. The CDR3 loop spans 15 amino acids. The germline CDR1 and CDR2 sequences are SEHNR and FQNEAQ (reference sequence). With 0 bases removed from V and 1 base from J, the gap between germline ends came to 9 bases.

The V gene is TRBV29-1, the J gene TRBJ1-1; 7 bases map to TRBD1. V dropped 7 bases and J dropped 5; count of bases not matched to a gene: 13. CDR3 length: 14 residues. Germline V CDR1 and CDR2: SQVTM, ANQGSEA. The CDR3 reads CSAMLRQGLTEAFF. The CDR3, as DNA: TGCAGCGCTATGCTCCGACAGGGATTGACTGAAGCTTTCTTT.

This clonotype has only a few counts. An end of the junction differs from the germline gene, which may be a read error. The chain carries TRBV4-1 and TRBJ2-1; D remains unclear. The germline CDR1 and CDR2 sequences are MGHRA and YSYEKL. This CDR3 has 13 amino acids. This chain's CDR3 is CASSQGIYNEQFF. The CDR3 nucleotides read TGTGCCAGCAGCCAAGGGATCTACAATGAGCAGTTCTTC.

The rearrangement joins TRBV5-6 to TRBJ2-7; D is ambiguous. The end of the DNA fits TRBJ2-5 better, so the J call may be wrong. In germline, CDR1 is SGHDT, CDR2 YYEEEE. The CDR3 is made up of 13 amino acids. The CDR3 DNA reads as TGTGCCAGCAGCGTGGATCGAGCTGGGACCCAGTACTTC. It encodes CASSVDRAGTQYF.

This clonotype appeared a single time. The chain couples TRBV12-3 or TRBV12-4 to TRBJ1-2; 7 bases agree with TRBD1. The CDR3 runs to 16 residues. Trimming at V came to 1 base and at J to 4 bases, leaving 9 bases not matched to a gene. The CDR3 DNA is TGTGCCAGCAGTTTAGGAGGGGGCGGATTTGGCTATGGCTACACCTTC. Translated: CASSLGGGGFGYGYTF.

The chain employs TRBV10-3 and TRBJ1-1, with 10 bases matching TRBD1. The CDR3 is made up of 15 amino acids. The V segment lost 2 bases and the J segment 5 bases; nucleotides outside the gene matches: 5. Per the germline V gene, CDR1 is ENHRY and CDR2 is SYGVKD. CDR3 nucleotide sequence: TGTGCCATCAGTGAGGCCAGACAGGGGGCAACTGAAGCTTTCTTT. Translating it yields CAISEARQGATEAFF.

A word on this clonotype: A junction end diverges from the germline sequence, so it may reflect a read error. The J gene is TRBJ2-7, the V gene TRBV6-6, with 7 nucleotides matching TRBD2. The CDR3 is 14 amino acids. Germline CDR1 MNHNY, CDR2 SVGAGI (reference sequence). CDR3 bases: TGTGTCAGCAGAGTACCGGGGGGAAGGTACGAGCAGTACTTC. Its protein product is CVSRVPGGRYEQYF.

As regards this clonotype: Mismatch with germline at one junction end may stem from a read error. The V and J genes are TRBV12-5 and TRBJ2-3; D ambiguous. Germline V gene sequence: CDR1 LGHNT, CDR2 FRNRAP. The CDR3 is 11 residues long. This CDR3 reads CARGYGDTQYF. In DNA, the CDR3 is TGTGCTAGGGGTTATGGAGATACGCAGTATTTT.

V usage is TRBV14 and J usage is TRBJ1-2; D ambiguous. CDR3 length: 14 amino acids. V shed 4 bases and J shed 3 bases, with 12 bases lying between them. Germline CDR1 SGHDN, CDR2 FVKESK. The CDR3 region has the DNA TGTGCCAGCAGCCGAACCGGGCCCTACTATGGCTACACCTTC. Protein sequence: CASSRTGPYYGYTF.

This rearrangement joins TRBV5-5 to TRBJ2-7; 8 positions match TRBD1. The length of the CDR3 is 15 residues. The germline V gene has CDR1 SGHKS and CDR2 YYEKEE (reference sequence). V was clipped by 4 bases and J by 5 bases; unmatched bases: 11. The CDR3 region is CASSPTDREYNEQYF. In DNA, the CDR3 is TGTGCCAGCAGCCCTACGGACAGGGAATACAACGAGCAGTACTTC.

This clonotype has more than one count but fewer than ten. The chain joins TRBV20-1 to TRBJ2-3; no definite D call. The CDR3 is 13 residues long. Between the trimmed V and J ends, which lost 6 bases and 1 base, there was a span of 11 bases. CDR1 and CDR2 (germline): DFQATT, SNEGSKA (reference sequence). CDR3 loop: CSAPSTGTDTQYF. In DNA form, the CDR3 reads TGCAGTGCACCTTCCACTGGCACAGATACGCAGTATTTT.

The genes are TRBV12-3 or TRBV12-4 and TRBJ1-6; tentative D call: TRBD1 (5 bases). The CDR3 has 16 residues. Trimming took off 0 bases at V and 7 bases at J, with 13 bases between the two ends. CDR3 region: CASSLALRDGNSPLHF. The CDR3 bases are TGTGCCAGCAGTTTAGCGCTGAGGGACGGCAATTCACCCCTCCACTTT.

On this clonotype: The junction shows a germline mismatch at one end, possibly a read error. V and J are TRBV28 and TRBJ2-7; a possible D gene is TRBD2 (6 bases). CDR3 length equals 16 residues. Looked up from germline, CDR1 is MDHEN and CDR2 is SYDVKM. The CDR3 DNA follows: TGTGCCAGCGGTTTGTCAGGGAGGAGTATATTACGCGAGCAGTACTTC. It codes for CASGLSGRSILREQYF.

The V gene is TRBV7-9, the J gene TRBJ1-4; D perhaps matches TRBD1 (6 bases). The CDR3 covers 14 residues. Trimming removed 3 bases at V and 4 bases at J, with 9 bases between. Germline CDR1 reads SEHNR; CDR2 reads FQNEAQ (reference sequence). CDR3 nucleotide sequence: TGTGCCAGCAGCTTCGACAGGATTAATGAAAAACTGTTTTTT. Encoded protein: CASSFDRINEKLFF.

In nucleotides, the CDR3 is TGTGCCAGCAGCTTAGATAGCGTGGATCAAGAGACCCAGTACTTC. Protein product: CASSLDSVDQETQYF. The gene calls are TRBV7-2 and TRBJ2-5; possible D gene TRBD2, 5 bases. The V gene's germline CDR1 is SGHTA and CDR2 FQGNSA. CDR3 length: 15 amino acids. The V end lost 1 base, the J end lost 2 bases, and 11 bases lay between the germline ends.